Listed here are 11 T cell receptor beta chains from one sample, sequenced in a study of blood T cell repertoires in COVID-19. Clones were read by immunoSEQ multiplex PCR, and TCRdb kept only the in-frame ones, dropping some. Of roughly 330,000 clones listed, approximately 89% are singletons. Sequencing was carried out using PBMCs or T cells enriched from blood (not recorded which). All receptors come from a young woman who had recovered from COVID-19.

The CDR3 loop reads CASSFGGAGFNEQFF. CDR3 DNA sequence: TGTGCCAGCAGCTTCGGTGGGGCGGGGTTTAATGAGCAGTTCTTC. This chain connects TRBV11-3 to TRBJ2-1, with a weak D call TRBD2 (6 bases). Trimming stripped 3 bases from V and 7 bases from J, with 16 bases between. The V gene's germline CDR1 is SGHNT and CDR2 YENEEA. The CDR3 is 15 amino acids.

CDR3 region: CASSVATSGEKQTQYF. The CDR3, as DNA: TGTGCCAGCAGCGTAGCGACTAGCGGGGAGAAGCAAACCCAGTACTTC. V and J are TRBV9 and TRBJ2-5; 11 nucleotides line up with TRBD2. V was pared by 0 bases and J by 8 bases, with 9 bases of the junction left unmatched. The CDR3 runs 16 residues. The germline CDR1 and CDR2 sequences are SGDLS and YYNGEE.

This clone appeared a few times. CDR3 in DNA: TGTGCCAGTAGTATGCCCCTAGGGGGCAGGGGGGCTGAATATGGCTACACCTTC. Protein sequence: CASSMPLGGRGAEYGYTF. This chain connects TRBV19 to TRBJ1-2, with TRBD1 matching 7 bases. The J segment lost 5 bases and the V segment lost 3 bases, leaving 18 bases of the junction unmatched. This CDR3 spans 18 amino acids. Germline V gene lookup returns CDR1 LNHDA and CDR2 SQIVND (reference sequence).

This clone was seen a few times. V gene TRBV5-4 combines with J gene TRBJ2-2; 8 bases match TRBD2. Germline CDR1 SGHNT, CDR2 YYREEE (reference sequence). Trimming removed 4 bases from V and 3 bases from J; junction bases left unmatched: 5. CDR3 length: 15 residues. CDR3 loop: CASSPTSDHTGELFF. CDR3 bases: TGTGCCAGCAGCCCGACTAGCGACCACACCGGGGAGCTGTTTTTT.

The chain recombines TRBV7-2 with TRBJ2-7; D is uncertain. Trimming stripped 5 bases from V and 3 bases from J, with 8 bases between. The CDR3 has 12 amino acids. Germline assignment: CDR1 SGHTA and CDR2 FQGNSA. The CDR3 DNA reads TGTGCCAGCAGCCAGAAGCGCTACGAGCAGTACTTC. Translating it yields CASSQKRYEQYF.

CDR3 sequence: CASSPPTGTDTQYF. The CDR3 DNA is TGTGCCAGCTCACCGCCGACAGGCACAGATACGCAGTATTTT. The V call is TRBV18, the J call TRBJ2-3; tentative D call: TRBD1 (5 bases). V lost 3 bases, J lost 1 base, and 8 bases lay in between. CDR3 length: 14 amino acids. Germline CDR1 and CDR2: KGHSH and LQKENI.

The chain recombines TRBV21-1 with TRBJ1-1. TRBV21-1 is assigned pseudogene status. CDR3 length equals 14 residues. CDR3 sequence: CASSKRGEYTEAFF. DNA of the CDR3: TGTGCCAGCAGCAAACGGGGGGAGTACACTGAAGCTTTCTTT.

DNA for the CDR3: TGTGCCATCAGTGAGAACAGCGGGGGGGCCGACGAGCAGTACTTC. Its translation is CAISENSGGADEQYF. The genes are TRBV10-3 and TRBJ2-7, with 10 bases fitting TRBD2. Trimming at V came to 2 bases and at J to 5 bases, leaving 6 bases not matched to a gene. CDR3 length: 15 amino acids. CDR1 ENHRY and CDR2 SYGVKD come from the germline V gene.

The chain recombines TRBV30 with TRBJ1-1; no firm D call. Germline values: CDR1 GTSNPN, CDR2 SVGIG (reference sequence). This CDR3 spans 15 amino acids. V was cut by 0 bases and J by 1 base, with 12 bases left in between. The CDR3 DNA reads TGTGCCTGGAGTGTACAGATCTCCTCGAACACTGAAGCTTTCTTT. Protein sequence: CAWSVQISSNTEAFF.

V usage is TRBV12-3 or TRBV12-4 and J usage is TRBJ2-1; possible D gene TRBD2, 6 bases. This CDR3 has 13 amino acids. Between the trimmed V and J ends, which lost 5 bases and 6 bases, there was a span of 11 bases. In DNA, the CDR3 is TGTGCCAGCAGTATCCCGGGACTCAATGAGCAGTTCTTC. Translating gives CASSIPGLNEQFF.

The rearrangement links TRBV27 to TRBJ1-4; a weak D match, TRBD1 (5 bases). Germline V gene lookup returns CDR1 MNHEY and CDR2 SMNVEV (reference sequence). The CDR3 runs 14 residues. V was clipped by 3 bases and J by 5 bases, with 10 bases between them. CDR3 in DNA: TGTGCCAGCAGTTTTCACGGGGGGAATGAAAAACTGTTTTTT. Amino acids: CASSFHGGNEKLFF.